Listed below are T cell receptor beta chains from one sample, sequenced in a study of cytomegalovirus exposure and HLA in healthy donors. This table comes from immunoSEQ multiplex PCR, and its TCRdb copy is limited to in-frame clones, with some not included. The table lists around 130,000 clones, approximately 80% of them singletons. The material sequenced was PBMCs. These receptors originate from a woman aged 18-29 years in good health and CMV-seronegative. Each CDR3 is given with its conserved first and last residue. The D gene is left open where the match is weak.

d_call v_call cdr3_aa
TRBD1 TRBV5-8 CASSPDRYTEAFF
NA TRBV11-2 CASSLPPGNSYEQYF
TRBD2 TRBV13 CASSGTGLAHTQYF
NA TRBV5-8 CASSLDRDTDTQYF
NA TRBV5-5 CASSQELRQARETQYF
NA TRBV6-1 CASKRARQETQYF
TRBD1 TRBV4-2 CASGKGTAEAFF
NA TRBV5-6 CASSPVQVHEQFF
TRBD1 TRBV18 CASGDRADTEAFF
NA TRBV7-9 CASSRSNMNTEAFF
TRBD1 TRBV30 CASARQGPFQDQPQHF
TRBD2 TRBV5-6 CASSSGLAKQFF
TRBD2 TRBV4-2 CASSQQAGGPYEQYF
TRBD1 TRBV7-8 CASSLAWSQGDPYEQYF
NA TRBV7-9 CASSSSYTGRYGYTF
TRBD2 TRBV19 CASTPSGRREQFF
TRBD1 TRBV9 CASSPNWRDRGDEQFF
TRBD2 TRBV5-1 CVSSLAAGALGLHEQFF
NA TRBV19 CASSMILGGTTDTQYF
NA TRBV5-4 CASSLDGAVNTEAFF
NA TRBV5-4 CASSLEQGPAAIPYEQYF
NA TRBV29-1 CSVAPSGIRETQYF
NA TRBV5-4 CASSSTGRDNEQFF
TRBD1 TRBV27 CASSLLPMTGANQPQHF
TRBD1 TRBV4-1 CASSQLRVRDRGPEAFF
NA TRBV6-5 CASSPQWRTEAFF
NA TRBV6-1 CASSGGGAPTDTQYF
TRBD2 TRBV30 CAWSVGTSLGDTQYF
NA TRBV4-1 CASSQDKGVGLRYEQYF
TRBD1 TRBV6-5 CASSYSGTGNSEAFF
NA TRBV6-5 CASRTWTNEQFF
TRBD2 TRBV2 CASSDRGLAGISYNEQFF
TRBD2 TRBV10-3 CAISEMAGVQETQYF
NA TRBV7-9 CASSRVVGASEQFF
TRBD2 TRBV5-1 CASSLVWLAGGETQYF
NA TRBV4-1 CASSQDMAGSTDTQYF
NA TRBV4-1 CASSHRSSGKVADTEAFF
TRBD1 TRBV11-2 CASSLDPGTGGGYTF
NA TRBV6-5 CASSYGMNTEAFF